This TCR beta chain was sequenced for a study of metastatic and nonmetastatic thyroid tumors. Study summary: Both malignant and benign thyroid patients supplied peripheral blood and tumor or nodule tissue samples, across which the repertoires of these patients were then compared.

This clone came up many times. TCRdb reprocessed the PCR reads via MiXCR. The sample contains about 37,000 clones, less than 30% of which appear only once. Each patient went into thyroid surgery without having received any treatment. The sequenced sample consisted of blood. The clonotype comes from a male donor with papillary thyroid cancer or a benign thyroid nodule (not recorded which). Some clones in this sample may be carry-over from other donors' samples.

The CDR3 loop reads CASSRSGSGADTQYF. In DNA, the CDR3 is TGTGCCAGCAGCCGAAGCGGGAGCGGGGCAGATACGCAGTATTTT. This chain joins TRBV5-4 and TRBJ2-3; 8 bases are a match to TRBD2. This CDR3 comprises 15 residues. The ends lost 4 bases at V and 4 bases at J; junction bases unmatched: 8. Per germline, CDR1 SGHNT and CDR2 YYREEE (reference sequence).